The T cell receptor (beta chain) under discussion was sequenced for a study of cytomegalovirus exposure and HLA in healthy donors. Findings and caveats of the study: TCR sequences were mostly rare, though some public TCRs occurred in many donors.

Use of 60 Vbeta and 13 Jbeta primers characterized the PCR. The data were produced by immunoSEQ multiplex PCR, yet TCRdb's version contains in-frame clones alone and is incomplete. The table shows 90,000 or so clones, with 82% occurring only once. The CDR3 is made up of 16 amino acids. As concerns this clone: The antigen is undetermined.

J is TRBJ2-2 and V is TRBV21-1; the D call TRBD2 from the table was never checked on the DNA. TRBV21-1 is recorded as a pseudogene. The origin of this receptor is a middle-aged man in good health and CMV-seronegative. The sequenced sample was PBMCs. The CDR3: CASSNRGGTNTGELFF. CDR3 sequence (DNA): TGTGCCAGCAGCAATCGAGGCGGGACCAACACCGGGGAGCTGTTTTTT.